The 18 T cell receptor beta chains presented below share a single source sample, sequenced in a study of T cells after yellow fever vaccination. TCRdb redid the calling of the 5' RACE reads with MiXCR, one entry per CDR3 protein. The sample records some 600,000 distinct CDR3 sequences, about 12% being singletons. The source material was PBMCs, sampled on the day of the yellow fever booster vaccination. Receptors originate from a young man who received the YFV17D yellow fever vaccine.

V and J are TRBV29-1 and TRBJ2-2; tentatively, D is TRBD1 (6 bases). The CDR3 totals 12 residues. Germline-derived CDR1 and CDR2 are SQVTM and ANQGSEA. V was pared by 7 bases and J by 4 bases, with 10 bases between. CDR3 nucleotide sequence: TGCAGCGGGCAGGGGCTCACCGGGGAGCTGTTTTTT. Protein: CSGQGLTGELFF.

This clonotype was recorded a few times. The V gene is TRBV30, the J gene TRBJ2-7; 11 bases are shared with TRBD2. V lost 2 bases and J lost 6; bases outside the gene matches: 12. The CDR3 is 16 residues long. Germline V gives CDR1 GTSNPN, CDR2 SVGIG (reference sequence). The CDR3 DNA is TGTGCCTGGAGTCCGCTTAGCGGGAGGGCTACCCGCGAGCAGTACTTC. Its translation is CAWSPLSGRATREQYF.

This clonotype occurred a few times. This CDR3 reads CASSQFGVAGQETQYF. In DNA form, the CDR3 reads TGCGCCAGCAGCCAATTTGGAGTAGCGGGGCAAGAGACCCAGTACTTC. V usage is TRBV4-3 and J usage is TRBJ2-5; 8 bases fit TRBD2. The CDR3 spans 16 residues. V gave up 2 bases and J gave up 2 bases; unmatched junction bases: 7. The V gene's germline CDR1 is LGHNA and CDR2 YSLEER.

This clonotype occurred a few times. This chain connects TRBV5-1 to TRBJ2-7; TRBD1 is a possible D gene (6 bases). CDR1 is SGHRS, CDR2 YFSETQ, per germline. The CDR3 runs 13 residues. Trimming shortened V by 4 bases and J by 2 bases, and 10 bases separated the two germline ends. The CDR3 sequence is CASSATGTYEQYF. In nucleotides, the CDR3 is TGCGCCAGCAGCGCGACAGGCACCTACGAGCAGTACTTC.

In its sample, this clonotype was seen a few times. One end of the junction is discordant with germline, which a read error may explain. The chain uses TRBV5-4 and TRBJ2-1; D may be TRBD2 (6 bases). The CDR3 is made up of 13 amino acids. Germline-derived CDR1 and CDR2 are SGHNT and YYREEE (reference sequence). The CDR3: CASSRDSHNEQFF. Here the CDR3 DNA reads TGTGCCAGCAGTAGGGACTCCCACAATGAGCAGTTCTTC.

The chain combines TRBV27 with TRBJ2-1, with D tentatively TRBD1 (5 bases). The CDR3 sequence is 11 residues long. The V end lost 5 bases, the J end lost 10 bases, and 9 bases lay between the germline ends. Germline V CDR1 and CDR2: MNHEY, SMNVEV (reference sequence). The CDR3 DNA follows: TGTGCCAGCAGTATAGGACAAGAGCAGTTCTTC. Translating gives CASSIGQEQFF.

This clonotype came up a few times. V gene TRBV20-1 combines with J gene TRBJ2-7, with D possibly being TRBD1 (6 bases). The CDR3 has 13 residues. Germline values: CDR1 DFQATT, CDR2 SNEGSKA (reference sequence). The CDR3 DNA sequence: TGCTCCTTTGGGAACGACAGGACCTACGAGCAGTACTTC. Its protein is CSFGNDRTYEQYF.

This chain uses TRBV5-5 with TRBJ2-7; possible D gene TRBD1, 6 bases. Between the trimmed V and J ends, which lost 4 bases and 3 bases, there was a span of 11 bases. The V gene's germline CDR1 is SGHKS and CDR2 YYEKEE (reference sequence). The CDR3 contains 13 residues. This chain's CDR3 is CASSATGSYEQYF. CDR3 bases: TGTGCCAGCAGCGCCACAGGGAGCTACGAGCAGTACTTC. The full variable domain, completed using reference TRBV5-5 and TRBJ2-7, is DAGVTQSPTHLIKTRGQQVTLRCSPISGHKSVSWYQQVLGQGPQFIFQYYEKEERGRGNFPDRFSARQFPNYSSELNVNALLLGDSALYLCASSATGSYEQYFGPGTRLTVT.

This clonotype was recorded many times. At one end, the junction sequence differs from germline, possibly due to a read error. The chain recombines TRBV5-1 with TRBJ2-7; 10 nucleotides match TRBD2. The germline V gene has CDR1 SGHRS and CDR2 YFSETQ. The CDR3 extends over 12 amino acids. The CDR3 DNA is TGTGCCAGCTCTCTAGCGGGAGACGAGCAGTACTTC. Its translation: CASSLAGDEQYF.

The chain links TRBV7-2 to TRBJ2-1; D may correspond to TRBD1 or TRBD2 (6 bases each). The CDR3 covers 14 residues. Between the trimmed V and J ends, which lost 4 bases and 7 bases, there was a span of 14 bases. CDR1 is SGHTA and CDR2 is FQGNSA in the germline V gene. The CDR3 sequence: CASSSRLGGNEQFF. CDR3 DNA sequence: TGTGCCAGCAGCTCCCGACTAGGGGGTAATGAGCAGTTCTTC.

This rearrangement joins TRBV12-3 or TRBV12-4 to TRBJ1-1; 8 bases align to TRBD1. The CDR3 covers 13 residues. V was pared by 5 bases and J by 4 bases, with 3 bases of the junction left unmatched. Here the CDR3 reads CASSRTGFTEAFF. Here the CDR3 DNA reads TGTGCCAGCAGTCGGACAGGGTTCACTGAAGCTTTCTTT.

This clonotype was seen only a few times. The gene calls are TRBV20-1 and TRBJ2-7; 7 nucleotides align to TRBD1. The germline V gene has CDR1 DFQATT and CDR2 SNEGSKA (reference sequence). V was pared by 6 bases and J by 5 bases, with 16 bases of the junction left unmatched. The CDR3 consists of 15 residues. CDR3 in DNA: TGCAGTGCCCCACCGGGTAGGGGGCGCGTGCACGAGCAGTACTTC. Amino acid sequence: CSAPPGRGRVHEQYF.

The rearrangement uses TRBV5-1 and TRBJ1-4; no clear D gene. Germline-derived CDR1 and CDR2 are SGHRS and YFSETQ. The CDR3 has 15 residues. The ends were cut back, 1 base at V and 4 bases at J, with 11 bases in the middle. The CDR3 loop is CASSLTVGGNEKLFF. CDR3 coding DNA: TGCGCCAGCAGCTTGACCGTAGGCGGTAATGAAAAACTGTTTTTT.

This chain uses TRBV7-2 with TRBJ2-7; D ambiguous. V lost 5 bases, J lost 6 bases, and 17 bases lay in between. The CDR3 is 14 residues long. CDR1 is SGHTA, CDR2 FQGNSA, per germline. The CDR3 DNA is TGTGCCAGCAGCCGAACTCCACAAGCAGGCGAGCAGTACTTC. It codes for CASSRTPQAGEQYF.

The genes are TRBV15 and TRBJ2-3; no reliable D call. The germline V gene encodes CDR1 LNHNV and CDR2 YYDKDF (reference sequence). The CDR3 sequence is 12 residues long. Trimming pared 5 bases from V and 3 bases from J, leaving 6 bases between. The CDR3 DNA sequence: TGTGCCACCAGCTCACGTACAGATACGCAGTATTTT. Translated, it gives CATSSRTDTQYF.

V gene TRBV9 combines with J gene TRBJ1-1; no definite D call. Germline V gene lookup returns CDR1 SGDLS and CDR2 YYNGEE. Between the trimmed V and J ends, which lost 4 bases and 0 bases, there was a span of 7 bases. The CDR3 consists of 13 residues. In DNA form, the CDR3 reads TGTGCCAGCAGCAAACAGATGAACACTGAAGCTTTCTTT. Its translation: CASSKQMNTEAFF.

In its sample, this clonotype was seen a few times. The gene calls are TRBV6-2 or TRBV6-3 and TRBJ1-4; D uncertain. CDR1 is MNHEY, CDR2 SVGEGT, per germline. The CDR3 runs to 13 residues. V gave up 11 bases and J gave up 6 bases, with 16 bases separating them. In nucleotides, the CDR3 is TGTGCCGCTCCTCGGCAGGTGGATGAAAAACTGTTTTTT. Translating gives CAAPRQVDEKLFF.

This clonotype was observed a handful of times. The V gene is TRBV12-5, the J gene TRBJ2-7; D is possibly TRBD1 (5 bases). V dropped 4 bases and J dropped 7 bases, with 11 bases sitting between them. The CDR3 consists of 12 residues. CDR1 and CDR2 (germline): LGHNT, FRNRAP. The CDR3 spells CASGYDSKEQYF. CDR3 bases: TGTGCTAGTGGTTATGACAGCAAAGAGCAGTACTTC.